This T cell receptor (beta chain) derives from a study of siplizumab effects on memory and regulatory T cells. This CDR3 contains 14 residues. V gave up 0 bases and J gave up 3 bases, with 9 bases separating them. Germline V gives CDR1 MGHRA, CDR2 YSYEKL. Produced via immunoSEQ multiplex PCR; TCRdb's table is partial and in-frame only. The profile shows around 100,000 clones, 92% of them singletons. Sample: Tregs sorted from blood. The receptor was isolated from a human donor in good health. The chain combines TRBV4-1 with TRBJ2-7; D gene unclear. The CDR3 sequence is CASSQDEAIYEQYF. Here the CDR3 DNA reads TGCGCCAGCAGCCAAGATGAGGCGATCTACGAGCAGTACTTC.